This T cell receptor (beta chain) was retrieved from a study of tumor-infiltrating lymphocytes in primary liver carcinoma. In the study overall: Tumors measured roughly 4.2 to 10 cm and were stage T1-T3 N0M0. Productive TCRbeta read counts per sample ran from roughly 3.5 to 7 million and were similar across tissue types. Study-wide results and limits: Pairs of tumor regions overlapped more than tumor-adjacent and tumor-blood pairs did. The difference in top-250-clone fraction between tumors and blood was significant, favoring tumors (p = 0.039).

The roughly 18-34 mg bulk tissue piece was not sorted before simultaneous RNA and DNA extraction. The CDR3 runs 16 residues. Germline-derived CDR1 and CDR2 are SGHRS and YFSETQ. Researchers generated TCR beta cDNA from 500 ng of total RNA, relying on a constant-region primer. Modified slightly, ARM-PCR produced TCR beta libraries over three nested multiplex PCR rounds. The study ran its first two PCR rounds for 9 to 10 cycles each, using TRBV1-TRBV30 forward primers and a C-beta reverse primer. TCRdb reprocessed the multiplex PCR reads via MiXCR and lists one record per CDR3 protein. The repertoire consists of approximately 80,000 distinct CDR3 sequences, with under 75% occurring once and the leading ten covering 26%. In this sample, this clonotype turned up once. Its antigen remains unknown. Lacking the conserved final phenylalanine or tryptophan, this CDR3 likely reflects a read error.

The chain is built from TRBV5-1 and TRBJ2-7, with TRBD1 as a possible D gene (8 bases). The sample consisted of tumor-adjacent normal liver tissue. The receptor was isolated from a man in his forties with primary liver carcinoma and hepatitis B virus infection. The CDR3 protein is CASSFGGTGVTYEQYI. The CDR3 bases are TGCGCCAGCAGCTTCGGGGGGACAGGCGTTACCTACGAACAGTACATC.